The 25 T cell receptor beta chains below all came from one sample that was sequenced in a study of PD-1 blockade in classical Hodgkin lymphoma. Each patient relapsed following autologous stem cell transplantation, and prior brentuximab vedotin exposure differed. The table came from immunoSEQ multiplex PCR; TCRdb's copy has only in-frame clones and leaves some out. Among some 100,000 clones listed, around 89% were seen once. This sample comprised peripheral blood mononuclear cells (PBMCs), obtained before the second cycle of nivolumab. These TCRs come from a human donor with classical Hodgkin lymphoma.

The chain is built from TRBV28 and TRBJ1-1; D gene unclear. CDR3 size: 14 residues. Deletions cut 5 bases from V and 2 bases from J, with 12 bases between. CDR1 is MDHEN and CDR2 is SYDVKM in the germline V gene. CDR3: CASSLQSTNTEAFF. The CDR3 DNA reads TGTGCCAGCAGTCTACAATCAACAAACACTGAAGCTTTCTTT. Together with reference TRBV28 and TRBJ1-1, the CDR3 gives the full variable domain: DVKVTQSSRYLVKRTGEKVFLECVQDMDHENMFWYRQDPGLGLRLIYFSYDVKMKEKGDIPEGYSVSREKKERFSLILESASTNQTSMYLCASSLQSTNTEAFFGQGTRLTVV.

The J gene is TRBJ1-5, the V gene TRBV10-3, with D perhaps TRBD1 (6 bases). V was clipped by 0 bases and J by 8 bases, with 17 bases between them. In germline, CDR1 is ENHRY, CDR2 SYGVKD. This CDR3 comprises 16 residues. The CDR3 DNA reads as TGTGCCATCAGTGAGTCGAGGCCAGGGGCCCTGAAGCCCCAGCATTTT. Its translation: CAISESRPGALKPQHF.

The chain carries TRBV9 and TRBJ2-5, with 7 bases fitting TRBD2. Germline CDR1 is SGDLS and CDR2 is YYNGEE. Trimming removed 4 bases from V and 7 bases from J; junction bases left unmatched: 10. This CDR3 is built from 14 residues. The CDR3, as DNA: TGTGCCAGCAGCACAAGGACTAGTTCGGCGACCCAGTACTTC. Translation gives CASSTRTSSATQYF.

V gene TRBV11-1 combines with J gene TRBJ1-6, with TRBD1 matching 7 bases. This CDR3 spans 14 amino acids. The trim removed 6 bases at V and 8 bases at J, leaving 7 bases unmatched. Germline V gives CDR1 SGHAT, CDR2 FQDESV (reference sequence). The CDR3 region has the DNA TGTGCCAGCAGGCTGACAGGGAGGGATTCACCCCTCCACTTT. Translating it yields CASRLTGRDSPLHF.

As regards this clone: The same CDR3 also results from other DNA sequences found in this sample. The rearrangement joins TRBV6-1 to TRBJ2-7, with D unclear. The CDR3 consists of 14 residues. The V end was cut by 0 bases, the J end by 4 bases, with 10 bases between. The germline V gene encodes CDR1 MNHNS and CDR2 SASEGT. The chain's CDR3 is CASSEAGSQYEQYF. The CDR3 region has the DNA TGTGCCAGCAGTGAAGCTGGATCTCAGTACGAGCAGTACTTC.

The chain is built from TRBV9 and TRBJ2-7; 7 bases match TRBD1. The junction had 13 bases not matched to a gene; V was cut back by 4 bases and J by 3 bases. This CDR3 spans 16 amino acids. CDR1 is SGDLS and CDR2 is YYNGEE in the germline V gene. CDR3 DNA sequence: TGTGCCAGCAGCATGTCAGGGGGATCCCCACACTACGAGCAGTACTTC. Translating gives CASSMSGGSPHYEQYF.

This chain links TRBV7-9 with TRBJ2-1; TRBD2 might be the D (6 bases). Germline-derived CDR1 and CDR2 are SEHNR and FQNEAQ (reference sequence). The CDR3 is 15 residues long. Between the trimmed V and J ends, which lost 5 bases and 0 bases, there was a span of 11 bases. The CDR3 here is CASSRDSSSYNEQFF. Here the CDR3 DNA reads TGTGCCAGCAGCCGGGACTCGAGCTCCTACAATGAGCAGTTCTTC.

The chain links TRBV6-5 to TRBJ1-3, with D possibly being TRBD1 (5 bases). The V gene's germline CDR1 is MNHEY and CDR2 SVGAGI. Trimming removed 5 bases from V and 1 base from J, with 12 bases in between. CDR3 length equals 15 residues. The chain's CDR3 is CASSRQSASGNTIYF. The CDR3 bases are TGTGCCAGCAGTAGACAGAGCGCTTCTGGAAACACCATATATTTT.

This chain joins TRBV4-1 and TRBJ1-2; 9 nucleotides align to TRBD1. The CDR3 is 16 amino acids. The germline gives CDR1 MGHRA, CDR2 YSYEKL. The trim removed 3 bases at V and 8 bases at J, leaving 13 bases unmatched. This CDR3 is CASSHPEDRGRGGYTF. DNA of the CDR3: TGCGCCAGCAGCCATCCTGAGGACAGGGGACGGGGGGGCTACACCTTC.

The V and J genes are TRBV27 and TRBJ1-2; weak D call: TRBD1 (5 bases). The germline V gene has CDR1 MNHEY and CDR2 SMNVEV (reference sequence). CDR3 length: 13 residues. With 2 bases removed from V and 2 bases from J, the gap between germline ends came to 6 bases. The CDR3 loop reads CASSLAGNYGYTF. Written as DNA, the CDR3 is TGTGCCAGCAGTTTAGCAGGGAACTATGGCTACACCTTC.

This rearrangement joins TRBV6-6 to TRBJ2-1, with D tentatively TRBD2 (6 bases). Germline assignment: CDR1 MNHNY and CDR2 SVGAGI (reference sequence). V gave up 4 bases and J gave up 4 bases, with 11 bases separating them. The CDR3 spans 14 residues. The CDR3 DNA is TGTGCCAGCAGTTGGGCTAGCGTATACAATGAGCAGTTCTTC. This codes for CASSWASVYNEQFF.

This chain uses TRBV2 with TRBJ1-3, with a possible D match to TRBD1 (6 bases). From germline, CDR1 is SNHLY and CDR2 FYNNEI. The CDR3 sequence is 16 residues long. Trimming pared 1 base from V and 0 bases from J, leaving 10 bases between. The CDR3 loop is CASSEGGQLSGNTIYF. The CDR3 DNA is TGTGCCAGCAGTGAAGGGGGACAACTCTCTGGAAACACCATATATTTT.

The chain combines TRBV20-1 with TRBJ2-1; D is possibly TRBD1 (6 bases). Trimming removed 8 bases at V and 7 bases at J, with 12 bases between. This CDR3 is 11 amino acids long. Per germline, CDR1 DFQATT and CDR2 SNEGSKA (reference sequence). The CDR3 bases are TGCAGTACAAGGGGGAAGAATGAGCAGTTCTTC. The encoded protein is CSTRGKNEQFF.

This chain joins TRBV7-3 and TRBJ2-1; 11 positions agree with TRBD2. CDR3 length equals 16 residues. Trimming cost V 2 bases and J 1 base; bases outside gene matches: 1. Germline CDR1 SGHTA, CDR2 FQGTGA. The CDR3 spells CASSLLAGGSYNEQFF. CDR3 bases: TGTGCCAGCAGCTTACTAGCGGGGGGTTCCTACAATGAGCAGTTCTTC. The full variable domain, with the rest looked up from reference TRBV7-3 and TRBJ2-1, is GAGVSQTPSNKVTEKGKYVELRCDPISGHTALYWYRQSLGQGPEFLIYFQGTGAADDSGLPNDRFFAVRPEGSVSTLKIQRTERGDSAVYLCASSLLAGGSYNEQFFGPGTRLTVL.

The chain employs TRBV5-5 and TRBJ2-7; unclear D gene. Trimming took off 0 bases at V and 1 base at J, with 8 bases between the two ends. Germline-derived CDR1 and CDR2 are SGHKS and YYEKEE (reference sequence). CDR3 length: 14 residues. The CDR3 nucleotides are TGTGCCAGCAGCTTGGCGGACGGATCCTACGAGCAGTACTTC. This translates into CASSLADGSYEQYF.

This clone showed up just once. The rearrangement joins TRBV30 to TRBJ1-2; D gene unclear. Germline CDR1 reads GTSNPN; CDR2 reads SVGIG (reference sequence). V shed 0 bases and J shed 4 bases, with 12 bases lying between them. This CDR3 contains 14 residues. The CDR3 spells CAWSVPGPSYGYTF. CDR3 DNA: TGTGCCTGGAGTGTACCGGGTCCTTCCTATGGCTACACCTTC.

The J gene is TRBJ2-7, the V gene TRBV6-6; TRBD1 matches 9 bases. With V trimmed by 5 bases and J by 1 base, 9 bases remained unmatched. This CDR3 is 16 amino acids long. Germline assignment: CDR1 MNHNY and CDR2 SVGAGI (reference sequence). For the CDR3, the DNA is TGTGCCAGCAGTAGCATCGGGACAGGGTCGTCCTACGAGCAGTACTTC. It translates to CASSSIGTGSSYEQYF.

The chain links TRBV4-3 to TRBJ1-2, with 8 nucleotides matching TRBD1. CDR1 LGHNA and CDR2 YSLEER come from the germline V gene. V lost 0 bases, J lost 8 bases, and 11 bases stayed unmatched. The CDR3 is 16 amino acids. The CDR3 DNA is TGCGCCAGCAGCCAAGATCTCAGGGGGCTTACTGACGGCTACACCTTC. Translated: CASSQDLRGLTDGYTF.

The J gene is TRBJ1-6, the V gene TRBV7-2; 7 positions agree with TRBD1. Trimming cost V 6 bases and J 8 bases; bases outside gene matches: 10. Germline assignment: CDR1 SGHTA and CDR2 FQGNSA. This CDR3 contains 15 residues. CDR3 in amino acids: CASRKTGLSDSPLHF. CDR3 nucleotides: TGTGCCAGCAGAAAGACAGGGTTGAGTGATTCACCCCTCCACTTT.

The CDR3, as DNA: TGTGCAATATTCGCAGGGACTAACTATGGCTACACCTTC. Its translation: CAIFAGTNYGYTF. The chain combines TRBV28 with TRBJ1-2, with D possibly TRBD1 on 5 matching bases. From germline, CDR1 is MDHEN and CDR2 SYDVKM. The CDR3 runs 13 residues.

The rearrangement joins TRBV5-6 to TRBJ2-7, with a tentative D call TRBD2 (5 bases). Germline CDR1 SGHDT, CDR2 YYEEEE. The CDR3 contains 14 residues. Trimming stripped 2 bases from V and 2 bases from J, with 11 bases between. CDR3 sequence reads: CASSFGEPAYEQYF. The DNA for the CDR3 is TGTGCCAGCAGCTTCGGGGAACCCGCCTACGAGCAGTACTTC.

This sequence joins TRBV28 and TRBJ1-2, with D maybe TRBD1 (6 bases). V lost 6 bases and J lost 6, with 17 bases in between. The CDR3 loop spans 14 amino acids. Germline V CDR1 and CDR2: MDHEN, SYDVKM. The CDR3 is CASRGAAGGNGYTF. The CDR3 nucleotides are TGTGCCAGCAGGGGGGCCGCCGGCGGGAATGGCTACACCTTC.

CDR3 amino acids: CASSGNRARQDNGYTF. In DNA, the CDR3 is TGTGCCAGCAGTGGAAACAGGGCTCGGCAGGATAATGGCTACACCTTC. This chain joins TRBV6-1 and TRBJ1-2; tentatively, D is TRBD1 (6 bases). Germline assignment: CDR1 MNHNS and CDR2 SASEGT. The CDR3 covers 16 residues. Trimming left V 4 bases short and J 6 bases short, with 21 bases between.

This sequence joins TRBV19 and TRBJ2-7; 8 bases line up with TRBD1. The CDR3 length is 17 residues. With 3 bases clipped from V and 7 bases from J, the junction kept 17 bases outside the gene matches. Germline V gene lookup returns CDR1 LNHDA and CDR2 SQIVND (reference sequence). CDR3 residues: CASSIPRTGQLVGEQYF. The CDR3, as DNA: TGTGCCAGTAGTATTCCCCGGACAGGGCAGTTAGTCGGTGAGCAGTACTTC.

The V call is TRBV7-6, the J call TRBJ2-7; D unresolved. V lost 1 base and J lost 4, with 17 bases in between. CDR1 is SGHVS, CDR2 FNYEAQ, per germline. The CDR3 has 16 residues. This CDR3 is CASSLGALPILYEQYF. DNA for the CDR3: TGTGCCAGCAGCTTAGGCGCTCTACCAATACTTTACGAGCAGTACTTC.